The present entry profiles one T cell receptor beta chain with its context. Its target is unknown. The data belong to a study of T cells in localized non-small cell lung cancer. The CDR3 totals 15 residues. CDR1 is LNHDA and CDR2 is SQIVND in the germline V gene (reference sequence). V lost 4 bases, J lost 5 bases, and 14 bases lay in between. Findings and caveats of the study: Among blood samples, higher T cell density accompanied longer overall survival. Detection in adjacent lung was observed for a median approximately 53 of the top 100 tumor clones. Multi-region tumor sequencing was not done, so intratumor heterogeneity could not be excluded. Exceeding tumor, uninvolved adjacent lung had the highest T cell clonality.

The assay was immunoSEQ multiplex PCR, and TCRdb's table has in-frame clones only and misses some. In the table there are some 33,000 clones, roughly nine tenths of which are singletons. Sequenced material: PBMCs, taken before any cancer treatment. The receptor was derived from a man aged 40 to 75 with stage II lung adenocarcinoma. The chain recombines TRBV19 with TRBJ2-2; tentatively, D is TRBD1 or TRBD2 (5 bases each). DNA for the CDR3: TGTGCCAGTAGTAAAGAGGGGATGGGGACCGGGGAGCTGTTTTTT. This encodes CASSKEGMGTGELFF.